Below are 9 T cell receptor beta chains sequenced from a single sample in a study of regulatory T cells in long-lasting Graves disease (dated by TCRdb to about 2021). The method behind the library was multiplex PCR. These reads were obtained on an Illumina HiSeq 4000. CDR3 regions were amplified by Arm-PCR with iRepertoire HTBI primers to construct TCR beta libraries. TCRdb reprocessed the public reads (quality trimming at Q25 with fastp, clone calling with MiXCR) and kept in-frame beta chains. Duplicate CDR3 protein sequences are folded into a single record with the most common DNA and genes. The sample records 580,000 or so distinct CDR3 sequences, around 16% of which are singletons. The ten largest clonotypes hold more than 10% of the sample. What this sample's time point label stands for: newly diagnosed GD, antithyroid drugs for less than 3 months. For both TCR sequencing and RNA sequencing, RNA was extracted from PBMCs in TRIzol.

These data are also associated with another study on T cells in Graves' hyperthyroidism and ophthalmopathy.

Material: peripheral blood mononuclear cells (PBMCs), obtained at new diagnosis, from a patient treated with antithyroid drugs. The receptors originated from a young man with Graves disease. Donor details come from another sample of the same person, matched by shared clones.

In its sample, this clonotype was seen many times. The rearrangement links TRBV5-1 to TRBJ2-7, with no clear D. V gave up 4 bases and J gave up 2 bases, with 16 bases separating them. Germline assignment: CDR1 SGHRS and CDR2 YFSETQ. The CDR3 is 15 residues long. The CDR3 reads CASSPHDGLTYEQYF. The CDR3 nucleotides read TGCGCCAGCAGCCCACACGACGGCCTGACCTACGAGCAGTACTTC.

The chain links TRBV4-1 to TRBJ1-2, with a possible D match to TRBD1 (5 bases). The length of the CDR3 is 18 residues. The germline gives CDR1 MGHRA, CDR2 YSYEKL. The germline V and J ends were trimmed by 0 bases and 0 bases, with 17 bases remaining between them. The CDR3: CASSQDRQQVDPNYGYTF. CDR3 nucleotide sequence: TGCGCCAGCAGCCAAGATAGACAACAGGTCGATCCTAACTATGGCTACACCTTC.

Notes on this clonotype: This clone may be a read error of a much larger clone one base away. CDR3: CASMRNTDTQYF. The CDR3, as DNA: TGCGCCAGCATGCGGAACACAGATACGCAGTATTTT. The chain is built from TRBV5-1 and TRBJ2-3; no firm D call. V was cut by 6 bases and J by 2 bases, with 7 bases left in between. Germline values: CDR1 SGHRS, CDR2 YFSETQ. CDR3 length: 12 amino acids.

V and J are TRBV20-1 and TRBJ2-1, with TRBD2 matching over 10 bases. CDR1 is DFQATT, CDR2 SNEGSKA, per germline (reference sequence). This CDR3 spans 15 amino acids. The V and J ends lost 5 bases and 10 bases, in that order; junction bases with no gene match: 14. CDR3 coding DNA: TGCAGTGCTTCCCGGGGGGAAGCGGGGGGGGGGGAGCAGTTCTTC. It is translated as CSASRGEAGGGEQFF.

V is TRBV6-1 and J is TRBJ2-7; D ambiguous. Trimming removed 5 bases from V and 1 base from J, with 15 bases in between. The CDR3 is 15 amino acids. The germline gives CDR1 MNHNS, CDR2 SASEGT. The CDR3 region is CASSPSLLGSYEQYF. CDR3 sequence (DNA): TGTGCCAGCAGTCCCAGCCTCTTGGGGTCCTACGAGCAGTACTTC.

The J gene is TRBJ1-1, the V gene TRBV9; 9 bases agree with TRBD1. The CDR3 has 20 amino acids. The V gene's germline CDR1 is SGDLS and CDR2 YYNGEE. V was clipped by 7 bases and J by 5 bases; unmatched bases: 27. The CDR3 bases are TGTGCCAGCTCGATCCACTACCCGAAGGGGAACAGGGGGCTAGGGACTGAAGCTTTCTTT. Translating gives CASSIHYPKGNRGLGTEAFF.

This clonotype was picked up many times. The chain employs TRBV7-3 and TRBJ2-3, with D perhaps being TRBD1 or TRBD2 (5 bases each). This CDR3 is 13 amino acids long. Trimming removed 2 bases from V and 7 bases from J, with 10 bases in between. Germline V lookup: CDR1 SGHTA, CDR2 FQGTGA. For the CDR3, the DNA is TGTGCCAGCAGCTTACCGCAGGGACATACGCAGTATTTT. Translated: CASSLPQGHTQYF.

This chain connects TRBV13 to TRBJ2-3; possible D gene TRBD2, 7 bases. The CDR3 spans 16 residues. The germline V gene has CDR1 PRHDT and CDR2 FYEKMQ (reference sequence). The V end was cut by 8 bases, the J end by 0 bases, with 18 bases between. CDR3 sequence (DNA): TGTGCCAGCTCAACTCTTGCGGGGGCTAGCACAGATACGCAGTATTTT. Residues: CASSTLAGASTDTQYF.

The chain is built from TRBV2 and TRBJ1-2; perhaps TRBD1 as D (5 bases). The CDR3 runs 14 residues. CDR1 is SNHLY and CDR2 is FYNNEI in the germline V gene. Trimming took 6 bases from V and 7 from J, leaving 18 bases between them. The CDR3 is CASRIIMTEGGYTF. The CDR3 nucleotides read TGTGCCAGCAGGATTATCATGACAGAAGGTGGCTACACCTTC.